Each of the 28 T cell receptor beta chains below was sequenced from the same sample in a study of vaccination and CD4 T cells after COVID-19. Sequenced with the Oncomine TCR Beta short-read assay was DNA taken from cultured CD4+ T cells. TCRdb recomputed calls from the PCR reads with MiXCR, one row per CDR3 protein. Of about 13,000 distinct CDR3 sequences listed, 50% are singletons. Treatment denoted: approximately 11-day PBMC culture with coronavirus spike peptide pools or control peptides (ViraFEST assay). These receptors lack a known antigen. Sequenced input: CD4+ T cells from blood, cultured in vitro. The receptors shown here come from a human donor who had recovered from COVID-19.

The sample holds a few counts of this clonotype. The chain links TRBV19 to TRBJ1-6; D ambiguous. CDR1 is LNHDA, CDR2 SQIVND, per germline (reference sequence). V lost 3 bases and J 6 bases, leaving 3 bases between the germline ends. The CDR3 is 12 amino acids. Here the CDR3 reads CASSMTNSPLHF. CDR3 sequence (DNA): TGTGCCAGTAGTATGACTAATTCACCCCTCCACTTT.

V is TRBV12-3 or TRBV12-4 and J is TRBJ2-7; D gene uncertain. The germline V and J ends were trimmed by 6 bases and 5 bases, with 11 bases remaining between them. This CDR3 spans 12 amino acids. For the CDR3, the DNA is TGTGCCAGCAGCTGGACCGAGGACGAGCAGTACTTC. This translates into CASSWTEDEQYF.

The V call is TRBV11-2, the J call TRBJ2-1; 10 bases match TRBD1. The ends lost 4 bases at V and 0 bases at J; junction bases unmatched: 6. This CDR3 spans 17 amino acids. CDR1 and CDR2 (germline): SGHAT, FQNNGV. CDR3 DNA sequence: TGTGCCAGCAGCTCGCCCCGGACAGGGGGCTCCTACAATGAGCAGTTCTTC. Protein sequence: CASSSPRTGGSYNEQFF.

The chain joins TRBV4-2 to TRBJ2-2; D gene ambiguous. The germline V and J ends were trimmed by 0 bases and 5 bases, with 10 bases remaining between them. The germline gives CDR1 LGHNA, CDR2 YNFKEQ. This CDR3 spans 15 amino acids. CDR3: CASSQDRGSTGELFF. CDR3 nucleotides: TGTGCCAGCAGCCAAGATCGTGGCAGTACCGGGGAGCTGTTTTTT.

A word on this clonotype: The junction departs from germline at one end; a sequencing error may be responsible. The gene calls are TRBV5-3 and TRBJ2-2, with D possibly being TRBD1 (6 bases). TRBV5-3 is an open reading frame, and its role is uncertain. The CDR3 runs to 14 residues. Written as DNA, the CDR3 is TGTGCCAGCAGCTTCAGGGGAAGCACCGGGGAGCTGTTTTTT. Its protein is CASSFRGSTGELFF.

The sample holds a few counts of this clonotype. The chain has TRBV19 and TRBJ1-2; tentative D call: TRBD1 (5 bases). The CDR3 contains 18 residues. Germline values: CDR1 LNHDA, CDR2 SQIVND (reference sequence). V dropped 3 bases and J dropped 0 bases, with 20 bases sitting between them. The CDR3 sequence: CASSIDSDAARANYGYTF. The CDR3 DNA sequence: TGTGCCAGTAGTATTGACAGCGATGCTGCCAGGGCTAACTATGGCTACACCTTC.

This clonotype was seen only a few times. The chain is built from TRBV5-4 and TRBJ1-3; D unclear. This CDR3 contains 16 residues. Trimming removed 3 bases at V and 0 bases at J, with 13 bases between. Germline V CDR1 and CDR2: SGHNT, YYREEE (reference sequence). CDR3 protein: CASSWGWADSGNTIYF. In DNA form, the CDR3 reads TGTGCCAGCAGCTGGGGATGGGCCGACTCTGGAAACACCATATATTTT.

The chain joins TRBV9 to TRBJ2-3; TRBD1 might be the D (6 bases). V lost 3 bases to trimming and J lost 5 bases, with 10 bases between them. This CDR3 is built from 13 residues. Germline values: CDR1 SGDLS, CDR2 YYNGEE. CDR3: CASSGGPGDTQYF. Here the CDR3 DNA reads TGTGCCAGCAGCGGGGGGCCGGGAGATACGCAGTATTTT.

The table lists this clonotype with a few counts. CDR3 sequence reads: CASSQSSAGGDYGYTF. The CDR3 nucleotides read TGTGCCAGCAGCCAGTCCTCGGCAGGGGGAGACTATGGCTACACCTTC. The V and J genes are TRBV7-2 and TRBJ1-2, with 7 bases aligning to TRBD1. The CDR3 spans 16 residues. The V segment lost 5 bases and the J segment 3 bases; nucleotides outside the gene matches: 12. Germline CDR1 is SGHTA and CDR2 is FQGNSA.

The J gene is TRBJ1-1, the V gene TRBV11-1; the D gene is possibly TRBD1 (5 bases). Germline V gene sequence: CDR1 SGHAT, CDR2 FQDESV (reference sequence). V lost 5 bases and J lost 5, with 18 bases in between. This CDR3 is built from 15 residues. CDR3 residues: CASSHFLQGGTEAFF. CDR3 bases: TGTGCCAGCAGCCACTTTCTCCAGGGAGGAACTGAAGCTTTCTTT.

This clonotype was counted a few times. The chain joins TRBV6-5 to TRBJ1-1; the D gene is possibly TRBD1 (5 bases). This CDR3 region has 14 residues. With 4 bases removed from V and 3 bases from J, the gap between germline ends came to 12 bases. The germline gives CDR1 MNHEY, CDR2 SVGAGI. This chain's CDR3 is CASSSHQGDTEAFF. The CDR3 nucleotides read TGTGCCAGCAGTTCTCATCAGGGAGACACTGAAGCTTTCTTT.

DNA for the CDR3: TGTGCCTGGAGAACAGGGAACACCGGGGAGCTGTTTTTT. Protein: CAWRTGNTGELFF. The rearrangement joins TRBV30 to TRBJ2-2; possible D gene TRBD1, 5 bases. The V and J ends lost 3 bases and 1 base respectively, with 6 bases between them. This CDR3 comprises 13 residues. Germline V CDR1 and CDR2: GTSNPN, SVGIG (reference sequence).

This clonotype appeared a few times. V is TRBV7-8 and J is TRBJ2-2; D is perhaps TRBD2 (7 bases). Looked up from germline, CDR1 is SGHVS and CDR2 is FQNEAQ. Between the trimmed V and J ends, which lost 3 bases and 3 bases, there was a span of 11 bases. The CDR3 sequence is 15 residues long. The chain's CDR3 is CASSLAGAHTGELFF. The CDR3 DNA sequence: TGTGCCAGCAGCTTGGCGGGGGCCCACACCGGGGAGCTGTTTTTT.

The rearrangement links TRBV20-1 to TRBJ1-6, with D hard to call. Germline CDR1 reads DFQATT; CDR2 reads SNEGSKA (reference sequence). CDR3 length equals 17 residues. V lost 0 bases and J lost 3, with 15 bases in between. The chain's CDR3 is CSARDIRSSDYNSPLHF. CDR3 bases: TGCAGTGCTAGAGATATCCGCTCCTCCGACTATAATTCACCCCTCCACTTT.

CDR3 loop: CASSLGTSGFYEQYF. For the CDR3, the DNA is TGTGCCAGCAGCTTGGGGACTAGCGGCTTTTACGAGCAGTACTTC. The rearrangement joins TRBV7-2 to TRBJ2-7, with 11 bases matching TRBD2. This CDR3 has 15 residues. Germline CDR1 and CDR2: SGHTA and FQGNSA. The trim removed 3 bases at V and 4 bases at J, leaving 5 bases unmatched.

There are a few counts of this clonotype. This chain connects TRBV21-1 to TRBJ2-2; the listed D gene, TRBD1, was not tested against the DNA. TRBV21-1 corresponds to a pseudogene. This CDR3 comprises 15 residues. The CDR3 nucleotides are TGTGCCAGCCTCTCTCGGGGGGGAAGGCCCGGGGAGCTGTTTTTT. Translation gives CASLSRGGRPGELFF.

This chain uses TRBV18 with TRBJ1-6, with a possible D match to TRBD1 (5 bases). This CDR3 has 15 residues. Germline CDR1 KGHSH, CDR2 LQKENI. Trimming pared 3 bases from V and 8 bases from J, leaving 14 bases between. CDR3 DNA: TGTGCCAGCTCACCGAGGACTAGGGGTGATTCACCCCTCCACTTT. Residues: CASSPRTRGDSPLHF.

The V and J genes are TRBV5-6 and TRBJ1-1, with D possibly matching TRBD1 (5 bases). The ends were cut back, 0 bases at V and 5 bases at J, with 8 bases in the middle. Germline CDR1 and CDR2: SGHDT and YYEEEE. The CDR3 has 13 amino acids. CDR3 in DNA: TGTGCCAGCAGCTTGGTAAGGGGAACTGAAGCTTTCTTT. It codes for CASSLVRGTEAFF.

In this sample, this clonotype turned up a few times. The chain recombines TRBV10-3 with TRBJ2-1; TRBD2 matches at 7 bases. The CDR3 covers 15 residues. J gave up 6 bases and V 7 bases, and 12 bases lay outside the gene matches. Germline V gene data show CDR1 as ENHRY and CDR2 as SYGVKD. The CDR3 bases are TGTGCCATCATGAGCGAGGGAGGGCCGGCCAATGAGCAGTTCTTC. It encodes CAIMSEGGPANEQFF.

This chain joins TRBV7-9 and TRBJ1-4, with 7 positions matching TRBD1. The CDR3 runs to 16 residues. J gave up 5 bases and V 4 bases, and 10 bases lay outside the gene matches. The germline V gene encodes CDR1 SEHNR and CDR2 FQNEAQ (reference sequence). The CDR3 spells CASSSNRDRENEKLFF. The CDR3 region has the DNA TGTGCCAGCAGCTCCAATCGGGACAGAGAAAATGAAAAACTGTTTTTT.

This clonotype was counted only a few times. V and J are TRBV6-5 and TRBJ1-2; the match to TRBD1 covers 11 bases. The CDR3 is 17 residues long. With 3 bases clipped from V and 6 bases from J, the junction kept 12 bases outside the gene matches. Per the germline V gene, CDR1 is MNHEY and CDR2 is SVGAGI. The CDR3 coding sequence is TGTGCCAGCAGTTATATGACGGGGACAGGGGGTTGGCATGGCTACACCTTC. Amino acid sequence: CASSYMTGTGGWHGYTF.

This clonotype has a handful of counts. The chain has TRBV6-1 and TRBJ1-2; TRBD1 agrees at 8 bases. This CDR3 comprises 15 residues. Germline CDR1 and CDR2: MNHNS and SASEGT. The ends lost 6 bases at V and 6 bases at J; junction bases unmatched: 12. The CDR3 here is CASRDGGQGGDGYTF. CDR3 nucleotides: TGTGCCAGCAGGGACGGAGGACAGGGTGGCGATGGCTACACCTTC.

The V call is TRBV18, the J call TRBJ2-7; possibly TRBD1 for D (5 bases). V lost 0 bases and J lost 4, with 16 bases in between. Germline lookup yields CDR1 KGHSH and CDR2 LQKENI. This CDR3 has 16 residues. CDR3 amino acids: CASSPPGTGFLYEQYF. The CDR3 nucleotides are TGTGCCAGCTCACCACCCGGAACAGGCTTCCTATACGAGCAGTACTTC. The whole variable domain, remainder taken from reference TRBV18 and TRBJ2-7, is NAGVMQNPRHLVRRRGQEARLRCSPMKGHSHVYWYRQLPEEGLKFMVYLQKENIIDESGMPKERFSAEFPKEGPSILRIQQVVRGDSAAYFCASSPPGTGFLYEQYFGPGTRLTVT.

This clonotype showed up just a few times. In nucleotides, the CDR3 is TGCAGTGCTAATAGCGGGGGGGCCGGCGGGGAGCTGTTTTTT. Translating it yields CSANSGGAGGELFF. This chain links TRBV20-1 with TRBJ2-2, with 11 bases matching TRBD2. The CDR3 runs 14 residues. Germline values: CDR1 DFQATT, CDR2 SNEGSKA (reference sequence). Germline trimming cut 4 bases from V and 7 bases from J; bases unmatched to any gene: 5.

This chain uses TRBV24-1 with TRBJ2-1, with D tentatively TRBD1 (5 bases). V was shortened by 4 bases and J by 5 bases, with 14 bases between the two germline ends. The germline V gene has CDR1 KGHDR and CDR2 SFDVKD. The CDR3 is 15 amino acids. The CDR3 region is CATSDPGQGNNEQFF. The CDR3 DNA reads as TGTGCCACCAGTGACCCCGGGCAGGGAAACAATGAGCAGTTCTTC.

This clonotype has a single count. This sequence joins TRBV12-3 or TRBV12-4 and TRBJ1-2; 8 bases match TRBD1. The J segment lost 9 bases and the V segment lost 4 bases, leaving 4 bases of the junction unmatched. The CDR3 covers 12 residues. The CDR3 region is CASSSDRERYTF. The CDR3 region has the DNA TGTGCCAGCAGTTCGGACAGGGAACGCTACACCTTC.

The rearrangement joins TRBV19 to TRBJ2-2; the D is unclear. Germline CDR1 reads LNHDA; CDR2 reads SQIVND (reference sequence). The V end was cut by 0 bases, the J end by 4 bases, with 9 bases between. CDR3 length: 15 amino acids. CDR3 DNA: TGTGCCAGTAGTATAGAGGGCAGAGGCACCGGGGAGCTGTTTTTT. Amino acids: CASSIEGRGTGELFF.

The chain joins TRBV30 to TRBJ1-2, with 8 positions matching TRBD1. V was clipped by 7 bases and J by 1 base; unmatched bases: 8. The CDR3 totals 14 residues. Germline-derived CDR1 and CDR2 are GTSNPN and SVGIG (reference sequence). The CDR3 is CAFSDRGYNYGYTF. The CDR3 DNA reads TGTGCCTTTTCTGACAGGGGCTATAACTATGGCTACACCTTC.